The 29 T cell receptor beta chains listed next were all sequenced from one sample in a study of cytomegalovirus exposure and HLA in healthy donors. PCR involved 60 Vbeta and 13 Jbeta primers. Assay used: immunoSEQ multiplex PCR; TCRdb lists only in-frame clones, some missing. Counted here are 96,000 or so clones, roughly 79% occurring once; the ten biggest clones make up approximately 3%. The sequenced sample was PBMCs. The receptors derive from a female donor in good health and CMV-seropositive.

Of note for this clone: The limits of the CDR3 on the DNA are not certain, so only TCRdb's listed CDR3 is given. The rearrangement links TRBV5-6 to TRBJ1-2. Germline V gene sequence: CDR1 SGHDT, CDR2 YYEEEE. Ends included, the CDR3 has 11 residues. CDR3 region: CASSLVAGGTF.

CDR3 nucleotides: TGTGCCATCAGTGAGACAACAGGGCGCTCCTACAATGAGCAGTTCTTC. Translated, it gives CAISETTGRSYNEQFF. The J gene is TRBJ2-1, the V gene TRBV10-3; TRBD1 is a possible D gene (6 bases). Trimming removed 2 bases from V and 0 bases from J, with 11 bases in between. The CDR3 spans 16 residues. Germline V gives CDR1 ENHRY, CDR2 SYGVKD.

Only one count was recorded for this clone. The gene calls are TRBV11-2 and TRBJ2-7; the match to TRBD2 covers 12 bases. V trimming: 4 bases; J trimming: 1 base; junction bases outside the gene matches: 8. The CDR3 consists of 17 residues. Germline V gives CDR1 SGHAT, CDR2 FQNNGV. CDR3: CASSSIRTSGTSYEQYF. CDR3 sequence (DNA): TGTGCCAGCAGCTCAATCCGGACTAGCGGGACTTCCTACGAGCAGTACTTC.

This clone was recorded once. The chain carries TRBV7-8 and TRBJ2-7; tentatively, D is TRBD1 (6 bases). The CDR3 runs to 14 residues. Germline assignment: CDR1 SGHVS and CDR2 FQNEAQ. Trimming left V 4 bases short and J 2 bases short, with 12 bases between. In DNA form, the CDR3 reads TGTGCCAGCAGCTCCGGGACACTGACCTACGAGCAGTACTTC. Translation: CASSSGTLTYEQYF.

CDR3 sequence: CASSLVQRQGKQYF. The CDR3 DNA reads as TGTGCCAGCAGTTTAGTCCAACGACAGGGAAAGCAGTACTTC. The chain employs TRBV27 and TRBJ2-7, with 7 nucleotides matching TRBD1. V lost 2 bases to trimming and J lost 8 bases; unmatched junction nucleotides: 9. In germline, CDR1 is MNHEY, CDR2 SMNVEV (reference sequence). CDR3 length: 14 amino acids.

J is TRBJ2-1 and V is TRBV5-4; 8 bases line up with TRBD1. Germline-derived CDR1 and CDR2 are SGHNT and YYREEE (reference sequence). With 2 bases clipped from V and 7 bases from J, the junction kept 8 bases outside the gene matches. The length of the CDR3 is 15 residues. This CDR3 is CASSFGQGALNEQFF. The CDR3 DNA sequence: TGTGCCAGCAGCTTTGGTCAGGGGGCGCTTAATGAGCAGTTCTTC. Based on the CDR3 plus reference TRBV5-4 and TRBJ2-1, the full variable domain is ETGVTQSPTHLIKTRGQQVTLRCSSQSGHNTVSWYQQALGQGPQFIFQYYREEENGRGNFPPRFSGLQFPNYSSELNVNALELDDSALYLCASSFGQGALNEQFFGPGTRLTVL.

The chain is built from TRBV28 and TRBJ2-1; TRBD2 matches at 14 bases. V trimming: 5 bases; J trimming: 7 bases; junction bases outside the gene matches: 4. The CDR3 spans 15 residues. Germline V lookup: CDR1 MDHEN, CDR2 SYDVKM. CDR3 sequence (DNA): TGTGCCAGCAGTCCTCGGACTAGCGGGGGGAATGAGCAGTTCTTC. Translated: CASSPRTSGGNEQFF.

V usage is TRBV11-2 and J usage is TRBJ2-1; weak D call: TRBD2 (5 bases). Germline values: CDR1 SGHAT, CDR2 FQNNGV. The CDR3 has 14 residues. Trimming left V 5 bases short and J 3 bases short, with 11 bases between. Written as DNA, the CDR3 is TGTGCCAGCAGCCTAACACGGGACTACAATGAGCAGTTCTTC. This translates into CASSLTRDYNEQFF.

The chain is built from TRBV28 and TRBJ2-5; 7 bases agree with TRBD1. Germline trimming cut 5 bases from V and 5 bases from J; bases unmatched to any gene: 8. The CDR3 covers 14 residues. CDR1 is MDHEN, CDR2 SYDVKM, per germline. The CDR3 DNA follows: TGTGCCAGCAGTACCGCATACAGGGGCGAGACCCAGTACTTC. The encoded protein is CASSTAYRGETQYF.

The chain has TRBV5-1 and TRBJ2-7; weak D call: TRBD1 (6 bases). The CDR3 contains 14 residues. Per the germline V gene, CDR1 is SGHRS and CDR2 is YFSETQ. Trimming took 4 bases from V and 4 from J, leaving 15 bases between them. The CDR3 sequence is CASSLQGVRYEQYF. The DNA for the CDR3 is TGCGCCAGCAGCCTACAGGGTGTGAGGTACGAGCAGTACTTC.

V usage is TRBV28 and J usage is TRBJ1-2; the match to TRBD1 covers 12 bases. From germline, CDR1 is MDHEN and CDR2 SYDVKM. The CDR3 length is 16 residues. The junction had 5 bases not matched to a gene; V was cut back by 6 bases and J by 0 bases. The CDR3 reads CASSGTGGSPNYGYTF. The CDR3, as DNA: TGTGCCAGCAGCGGGACAGGGGGCTCCCCTAACTATGGCTACACCTTC.

This clone was detected only once. This chain joins TRBV28 and TRBJ1-1, with 8 bases fitting TRBD1. Germline assignment: CDR1 MDHEN and CDR2 SYDVKM. The CDR3 covers 14 residues. V trimming: 5 bases; J trimming: 5 bases; junction bases outside the gene matches: 7. In DNA form, the CDR3 reads TGTGCCAGCAGTCGACAGGGGTTGGGAACTGAAGCTTTCTTT. Protein: CASSRQGLGTEAFF.

The genes are TRBV30 and TRBJ2-7; 8 positions agree with TRBD1. Germline V lookup: CDR1 GTSNPN, CDR2 SVGIG (reference sequence). The CDR3 loop spans 14 amino acids. The J segment lost 3 bases and the V segment lost 6 bases, leaving 10 bases of the junction unmatched. This CDR3 is CACRRQGAYYEQYF. The CDR3 DNA is TGTGCCTGCAGAAGGCAGGGGGCTTACTACGAGCAGTACTTC.

The CDR3 DNA reads as TGTGCCAGCAGCCCGCTCAGGACAACAGCAGTCCCTGAAGCTTTCTTT. Protein: CASSPLRTTAVPEAFF. V gene TRBV5-8 combines with J gene TRBJ1-1; tentatively, D is TRBD1 (5 bases). The CDR3 runs 16 residues. The germline V gene has CDR1 SGHTS and CDR2 YDEGEE. Trimming pared 4 bases from V and 6 bases from J, leaving 22 bases between.

The rearrangement uses TRBV2 and TRBJ2-7, with 9 positions matching TRBD2. CDR1 is SNHLY and CDR2 is FYNNEI in the germline V gene. J gave up 7 bases and V 4 bases, and 8 bases lay outside the gene matches. This CDR3 has 14 amino acids. The CDR3 protein is CASSGVGLAGEQYF. CDR3 bases: TGTGCCAGCAGTGGGGTGGGACTAGCCGGGGAGCAGTACTTC.

The V call is TRBV4-1, the J call TRBJ2-1; TRBD1 matches 8 bases. Germline V CDR1 and CDR2: MGHRA, YSYEKL. The CDR3 consists of 16 residues. Losses at the gene ends were 1 base for V and 7 bases for J; bases not matched to a gene: 9. CDR3 sequence: CASSQARLTGVNEQFF. CDR3 DNA sequence: TGCGCCAGCAGCCAAGCTCGGTTGACAGGGGTAAATGAGCAGTTCTTC.

This clone was counted a few times. This chain links TRBV4-3 with TRBJ1-2, with 9 bases matching TRBD1. The length of the CDR3 is 17 residues. The germline gives CDR1 LGHNA, CDR2 YSLEER. With V trimmed by 5 bases and J by 4 bases, 14 bases remained unmatched. CDR3 loop: CASSKVRDREVGYGYTF. In nucleotides, the CDR3 is TGCGCCAGCAGCAAAGTCCGGGACAGGGAAGTTGGCTATGGCTACACCTTC.

This clone has only a few counts. This rearrangement joins TRBV30 to TRBJ1-2; D may be TRBD1 (5 bases). The germline CDR1 and CDR2 sequences are GTSNPN and SVGIG (reference sequence). The CDR3 contains 15 residues. The V end was cut by 0 bases, the J end by 7 bases, with 18 bases between. Here the CDR3 reads CAWSVPRLGPIGYTF. The CDR3 nucleotides are TGTGCCTGGAGTGTCCCCCGGCTGGGGCCTATTGGCTACACCTTC.

Only a few counts were recorded for this clone. The chain combines TRBV6-4 with TRBJ2-1, with TRBD2 identical over 11 bases. In germline, CDR1 is MRHNA, CDR2 SNTAGT. The CDR3 contains 15 residues. J was trimmed by 4 bases and V by 6 bases; bases with no gene match: 5. CDR3 in DNA: TGTGCCAGCAGCGAGACTAGCGGGACTTACAATGAGCAGTTCTTC. Translating it yields CASSETSGTYNEQFF.

The rearrangement joins TRBV6-6 to TRBJ1-1; 10 bases map to TRBD1. From germline, CDR1 is MNHNY and CDR2 SVGAGI (reference sequence). The CDR3 totals 14 residues. The junction had 6 bases not matched to a gene; V was cut back by 7 bases and J by 4 bases. CDR3 region: CASNPGQGSTEAFF. CDR3 DNA: TGTGCCAGCAACCCGGGACAGGGGTCCACTGAAGCTTTCTTT.

J is TRBJ1-4 and V is TRBV28; tentatively, D is TRBD1 (5 bases). Trimming took off 1 base at V and 5 bases at J, with 8 bases between the two ends. The CDR3 loop spans 14 amino acids. Germline CDR1 MDHEN, CDR2 SYDVKM. The CDR3 region is CASSLSGGNEKLFF. CDR3 nucleotides: TGTGCCAGCAGTTTATCGGGGGGGAATGAAAAACTGTTTTTT.

The V and J genes are TRBV5-1 and TRBJ2-2, with TRBD2 as a possible D gene (5 bases). Germline V lookup: CDR1 SGHRS, CDR2 YFSETQ. Trimming removed 3 bases at V and 3 bases at J, with 12 bases between. This CDR3 is 15 amino acids long. CDR3 coding DNA: TGCGCCAGCAGCTCCGAGCGGACTCACACCGGGGAGCTGTTTTTT. It translates to CASSSERTHTGELFF.

This chain uses TRBV9 with TRBJ2-1; 12 bases are a match to TRBD1. In germline, CDR1 is SGDLS, CDR2 YYNGEE. Trimming took 4 bases from V and 7 from J; bases not matched to a gene: 12. The CDR3 length is 17 residues. DNA of the CDR3: TGTGCCAGCAGCCTCCGAGGGGGGACAGGGGGCCTAAATGAGCAGTTCTTC. Protein sequence: CASSLRGGTGGLNEQFF.

The V and J genes are TRBV7-9 and TRBJ2-1, with D possibly matching TRBD2 (6 bases). The germline V gene has CDR1 SEHNR and CDR2 FQNEAQ (reference sequence). This CDR3 is built from 14 residues. The V end lost 5 bases, the J end lost 10 bases, and 18 bases lay between the germline ends. CDR3 DNA sequence: TGTGCCAGCAGCCTGGGACTTGACCCCCCAGAGCAGTTCTTC. Translated: CASSLGLDPPEQFF.

The gene calls are TRBV7-9 and TRBJ2-7; D uncertain. Per germline, CDR1 SEHNR and CDR2 FQNEAQ (reference sequence). Trimming stripped 3 bases from V and 3 bases from J, with 6 bases between. The CDR3 totals 12 residues. CDR3: CASSFGFYEQYF. The CDR3, as DNA: TGTGCCAGCAGCTTTGGCTTCTACGAGCAGTACTTC.

The CDR3 loop reads CASSPSRDSGGYTF. The CDR3 nucleotides are TGTGCCAGCAGCCCAAGCCGGGACAGCGGCGGCTACACCTTC. J is TRBJ1-2 and V is TRBV7-2; 7 nucleotides match TRBD1. The CDR3 totals 14 residues. V was pared by 5 bases and J by 8 bases, with 11 bases of the junction left unmatched. Per the germline V gene, CDR1 is SGHTA and CDR2 is FQGNSA.

This clone was detected a few times. CDR3: CASGQGIPGELFF. Here the CDR3 DNA reads TGTGCCTCTGGACAGGGGATCCCCGGGGAGCTGTTTTTT. The chain couples TRBV30 to TRBJ2-2; 9 positions match TRBD1. The CDR3 loop spans 13 amino acids. With V trimmed by 7 bases and J by 6 bases, 6 bases remained unmatched. Germline assignment: CDR1 GTSNPN and CDR2 SVGIG (reference sequence).

This clone was recorded only once. The J gene is TRBJ2-4, the V gene TRBV29-1; 8 bases map to TRBD1. V gave up 7 bases and J gave up 7 bases; unmatched junction bases: 9. Germline CDR1 and CDR2: SQVTM and ANQGSEA. CDR3 length equals 13 residues. CDR3 amino acids: CSAQRQGANIQYF. For the CDR3, the DNA is TGCAGCGCTCAGAGGCAGGGGGCGAACATTCAGTACTTC.

The CDR3 here is CAWSVGLHTGELFF. In nucleotides, the CDR3 is TGTGCCTGGAGTGTGGGACTCCACACCGGGGAGCTGTTTTTT. The rearrangement uses TRBV30 and TRBJ2-2; a weak D match, TRBD2 (6 bases). Germline V gene sequence: CDR1 GTSNPN, CDR2 SVGIG (reference sequence). The CDR3 has 14 amino acids. V gave up 0 bases and J gave up 3 bases, with 8 bases separating them. Variable domain in full (rest from reference TRBV30 and TRBJ2-2): SQTIHQWPATLVQPVGSPLSLECTVEGTSNPNLYWYRQAAGRGLQLLFYSVGIGQISSEVPQNLSASRPQDRQFILSSKKLLLSDSGFYLCAWSVGLHTGELFFGEGSRLTVL.